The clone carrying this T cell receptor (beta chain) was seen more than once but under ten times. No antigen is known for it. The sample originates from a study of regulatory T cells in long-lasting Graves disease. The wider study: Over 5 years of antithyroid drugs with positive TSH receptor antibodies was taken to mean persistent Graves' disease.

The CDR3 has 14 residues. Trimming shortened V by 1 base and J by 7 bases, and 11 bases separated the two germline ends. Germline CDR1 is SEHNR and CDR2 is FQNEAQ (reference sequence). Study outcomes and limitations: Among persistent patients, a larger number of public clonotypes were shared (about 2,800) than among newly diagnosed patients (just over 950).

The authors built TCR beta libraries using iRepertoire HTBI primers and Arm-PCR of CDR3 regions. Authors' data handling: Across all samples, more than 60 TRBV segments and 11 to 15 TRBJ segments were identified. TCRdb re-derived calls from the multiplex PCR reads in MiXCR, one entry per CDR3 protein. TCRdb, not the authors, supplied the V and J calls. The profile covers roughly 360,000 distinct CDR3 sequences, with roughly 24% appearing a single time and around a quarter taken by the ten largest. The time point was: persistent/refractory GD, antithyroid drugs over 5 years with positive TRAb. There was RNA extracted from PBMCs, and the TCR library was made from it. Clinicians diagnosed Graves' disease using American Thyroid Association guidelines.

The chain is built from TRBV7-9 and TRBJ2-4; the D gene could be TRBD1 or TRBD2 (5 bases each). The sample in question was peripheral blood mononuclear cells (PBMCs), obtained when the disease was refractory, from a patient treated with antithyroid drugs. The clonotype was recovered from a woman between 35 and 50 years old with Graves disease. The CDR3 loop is CASSLEGSRNIQYF. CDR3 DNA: TGTGCCAGCAGCTTAGAGGGGAGCAGGAACATTCAGTACTTC.